Sequencing of this TCR beta chain was carried out in a study of CD4+ T cells in melanoma. Germline V gene sequence: CDR1 MNHNY, CDR2 SVGAGI (reference sequence). The germline V and J ends were trimmed by 2 bases and 7 bases, with 11 bases remaining between them. The CDR3 contains 14 residues. Data came from immunoSEQ multiplex PCR; TCRdb stores just in-frame clones and leaves some out. The sample carries 17,000 or so clones, over 75% recorded once. General study points: A reported correlation linked neoantigen-specific CD4+ T cells to CD8+, macrophage and B cell function.

This clone has just a few counts. Its antigen is unidentified. V and J are TRBV6-6 and TRBJ1-4; D gene ambiguous. The sequenced sample was cells from a culture (not recorded whether cultured in vitro). The origin of this receptor is a human donor with melanoma. CDR3 loop: CASSYRSRVEKLFF. The DNA for the CDR3 is TGTGCCAGCAGTTACAGGTCTAGGGTTGAAAAACTGTTTTTT.